This T cell receptor beta chain was profiled in a study of radiation and T cells in renal cell carcinoma (dated by TCRdb to about 2020). For the wider study: Samples came from a clinical trial, in which primary renal cell carcinomas received 15 Gy stereotactic body radiation therapy followed by nephrectomy 4 weeks later. A total of 50 to 60 samples underwent TCR beta sequencing, made up of roughly 26 tumors and about 27 peripheral blood samples. In the approximately 53 samples combined, several million unique CDR3 nucleotide sequences were found, encoding 2.5 million to 3 million unique CDR3 amino acid sequences. The paper's findings and limits, for the study overall: Tracking of blood repertoire dynamics stopped at three to four weeks after treatment, with no follow-up past that point. Because pretreatment tumor biopsies were not available, the baseline intratumoral presence of clonotypes could not be determined. In blood, the top tumor clonotypes increased between baseline and 2 weeks post-radiation and then shrank by 4 weeks, which suggests that tumor-resident clones expanded only transiently. With a single-armed trial design, the study had no way to address how radiation dose or scheduling affects the TCR repertoire.

Taken with the paper, the label for time point translates to: baseline pretreatment blood. The intended sense of this specimen's treatment or condition label: 15 Gy SBRT to primary tumor, nephrectomy 4 weeks later. To follow tumor-enriched clonotypes, peripheral blood was collected serially from radiation-treated patients at baseline and again at 2 weeks and 4 weeks after SBRT. All patients had renal cell carcinoma with clear cell pathology. Genomic DNA for TCR sequencing was prepared using the QIAamp DNA Blood Mini Kit (Qiagen). Samples were included in the analyses only if all quality control checks were passed. As concerns this clone: The antigen this receptor binds is unknown. Base qualities are not recorded, but no much larger clone differs from it by a single base.

Following the manufacturer's recommendations, the immunoSEQ kit was used to generate TCR beta libraries from genomic DNA. To prepare libraries, a first multiplex PCR with proprietary primers was run, followed by a second PCR that added unique barcodes, and a bead cleanup was done after each round. A kit-provided positive control reaction and a negative control reaction were included in every sample batch. The final libraries were assessed on an Agilent 4200 TapeStation D1000 ScreenTape, pooled by volume, and quantified by qPCR. Sequencing was performed on an Illumina NextSeq500 using a MidOutput 150-cycle cartridge, with 156 Read1 cycles, 15 Index1 cycles, and the kit custom primers. The pooled library was loaded at approximately 0.95 pM with 20% PhiX control spiked in. The published analysis was carried out like this. The vendor-processed data were analyzed in R, and a clonotype was defined as all T cells that share the same CDR3 nucleotide sequence. For clone abundance analyses, frequencies were normalized to the 10,000 most abundant clones per sample. Public T cell clones, averaging fewer than five per sample, were removed before analysis. A difference in abundance of at least 32-fold between compartments was used to define tumor-enriched and baseline blood-enriched clonotypes. A beta-binomial differential abundance model was applied to find clonotypes that expanded or contracted between blood time points. The Baroni-Urbani and Buser coefficient was used to measure tumor-blood repertoire similarity, and groups were compared with two-tailed Wilcoxon tests in R. Here the immuneACCESS table is served through TCRdb, limited to in-frame sequences with V and J called. Missing clones are a known gap in these copies; in checked studies unresolved V genes cover under half, and the rest lacks a known reason. The V and J calls and clone size were taken over from that table, and D and trimming were inferred from the DNA. For this sample the table gives 150,000 or so clones, of which about 88% were detected only once. Of the sample, approximately 4% falls within the top ten clones.

This sample comprised blood, obtained from a patient whose treatment included radiotherapy and nephrectomy. The source of this sequence is a woman in her seventies with renal cell carcinoma.

The encoded CDR3 is CASSFPRQSSYEQYF. The nucleotide sequence is TGTGCCAGCAGCTTTCCTCGGCAGAGCTCCTACGAGCAGTACTTC. In this chain, TRBV5-6 is recombined with TRBJ2-7; the D segment cannot be called with confidence. The germline V gene gives CDR1 as SGHDT and CDR2 as YYEEEE. Inclusive of the bounding cysteine and phenylalanine, the CDR3 is 15 residues long. Here the CDR3 DNA is all that survives: 45 bases in frame from base 1. V is pared back by 2 bases and J by 0 bases, with 12 bases lying between the germline termini.